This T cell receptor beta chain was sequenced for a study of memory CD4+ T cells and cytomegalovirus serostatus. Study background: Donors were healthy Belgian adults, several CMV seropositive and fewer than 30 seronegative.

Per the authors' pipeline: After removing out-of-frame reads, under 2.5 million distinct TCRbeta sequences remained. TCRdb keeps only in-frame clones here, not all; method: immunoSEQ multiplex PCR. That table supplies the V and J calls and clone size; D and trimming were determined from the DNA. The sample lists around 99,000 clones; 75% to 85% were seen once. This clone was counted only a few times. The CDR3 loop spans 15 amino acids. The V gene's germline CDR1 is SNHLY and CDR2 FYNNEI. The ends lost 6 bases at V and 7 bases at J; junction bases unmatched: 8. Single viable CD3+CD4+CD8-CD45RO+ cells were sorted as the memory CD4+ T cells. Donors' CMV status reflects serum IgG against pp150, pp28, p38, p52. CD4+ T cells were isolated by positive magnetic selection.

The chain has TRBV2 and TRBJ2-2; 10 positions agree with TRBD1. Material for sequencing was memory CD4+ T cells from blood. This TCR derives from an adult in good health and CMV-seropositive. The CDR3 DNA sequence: TGTGCCAGCAGCGACAGGGGGCCGTGGGGCGGGGAGCTGTTTTTT. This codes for CASSDRGPWGGELFF.